This is a list of T cell receptor beta chains from one sample in a study of blood T cell repertoires in COVID-19. TCRdb's copy holds only in-frame clones and misses some; the assay was immunoSEQ multiplex PCR. The sample has some 310,000 clones, around 90% seen once; the top ten hold 2.5% to 3.5%. The sample comprised peripheral blood. The source is a woman between 25 and 40 years old with COVID-19, enrolled during active disease. The conserved cysteine and the conserved F or W are not part of the CDR3 here. The order of the fields is V gene, CDR3 length, J gene, CDR3 protein.

v_call: TRBV30; cdr3_length: 14; j_call: TRBJ2-5; cdr3_aa: AWSDPGTSGKETQY
v_call: TRBV30; cdr3_length: 12; j_call: TRBJ2-2; cdr3_aa: AWSQGLHGGELF
v_call: TRBV14; cdr3_length: 11; j_call: TRBJ1-1; cdr3_aa: ASSRQGNTEAF
v_call: TRBV10-3; cdr3_length: 13; j_call: TRBJ1-1; cdr3_aa: AIRPKTGMNTEAF
v_call: TRBV11-3; cdr3_length: 14; j_call: TRBJ2-3; cdr3_aa: ASSFRQGSGEDTQY
v_call: TRBV7-9; cdr3_length: 13; j_call: TRBJ2-3; cdr3_aa: ASPPSAEFTDTQY
v_call: TRBV30; cdr3_length: 12; j_call: TRBJ1-5; cdr3_aa: AWSVGVSDQPQH
v_call: TRBV6-5; cdr3_length: 14; j_call: TRBJ1-1; cdr3_aa: ASSYLPGRRNTEAF
v_call: TRBV7-2; cdr3_length: 13; j_call: TRBJ2-7; cdr3_aa: ASSLASLSSYEQY
v_call: TRBV27; cdr3_length: 11; j_call: TRBJ2-7; cdr3_aa: ASSLSPGQGLY
v_call: TRBV9; cdr3_length: 12; j_call: TRBJ1-1; cdr3_aa: ASSVALGNTEAF
v_call: TRBV29-1; cdr3_length: 11; j_call: TRBJ1-5; cdr3_aa: SVEAGGNQPQH
v_call: TRBV27; cdr3_length: 15; j_call: TRBJ2-1; cdr3_aa: ASSPRTGGRAYNEQF
v_call: TRBV4-1; cdr3_length: 12; j_call: TRBJ2-1; cdr3_aa: ASSHSQGADEQF
v_call: TRBV24-1; cdr3_length: 13; j_call: TRBJ2-1; cdr3_aa: ATSASTSGRAEQF
v_call: TRBV19; cdr3_length: 14; j_call: TRBJ1-4; cdr3_aa: ASMGKDTPTNEKLF
v_call: TRBV3-1/TRBV3-2; cdr3_length: 13; j_call: TRBJ1-2; cdr3_aa: ASSHVEASRSGYT
v_call: TRBV3-1/TRBV3-2; cdr3_length: 15; j_call: TRBJ2-1; cdr3_aa: ASSQESGIRLLSEQF
v_call: TRBV11-2; cdr3_length: 10; j_call: TRBJ2-1; cdr3_aa: ASSLREDEQF
v_call: TRBV30; cdr3_length: 11; j_call: TRBJ1-4; cdr3_aa: AWDGVTNEKLF
v_call: TRBV9; cdr3_length: 14; j_call: TRBJ2-7; cdr3_aa: ASSVGGLAGVYEQY
v_call: TRBV6-6; cdr3_length: 14; j_call: TRBJ1-5; cdr3_aa: ASSYSGQEPNQPQH
v_call: TRBV3-1/TRBV3-2; cdr3_length: 14; j_call: TRBJ2-7; cdr3_aa: ASSSDRQDGSYEQY
v_call: TRBV27; cdr3_length: 12; j_call: TRBJ2-7; cdr3_aa: ASSPSTGGYEQY
v_call: TRBV15; cdr3_length: 14; j_call: TRBJ2-7; cdr3_aa: ATSRGTRQRFYEQY
v_call: TRBV3-1/TRBV3-2; cdr3_length: 10; j_call: TRBJ2-3; cdr3_aa: ASTLKGGTQY
v_call: TRBV6-1; cdr3_length: 15; j_call: TRBJ2-7; cdr3_aa: ASSEAAGLAGSYEQY
v_call: TRBV4-1; cdr3_length: 11; j_call: TRBJ1-2; cdr3_aa: ASSQVGDRTGT
v_call: TRBV11-1; cdr3_length: 14; j_call: TRBJ2-1; cdr3_aa: ASSPTSGPSYNEQF
v_call: TRBV11-2; cdr3_length: 13; j_call: TRBJ1-1; cdr3_aa: ASSATGGRFTEAF
v_call: TRBV7-2; cdr3_length: 14; j_call: TRBJ2-3; cdr3_aa: AIARIAGGGADTQY
v_call: TRBV7-9; cdr3_length: 15; j_call: TRBJ1-4; cdr3_aa: ASSSLWEAGPNEKLF
v_call: TRBV19; cdr3_length: 14; j_call: TRBJ2-1; cdr3_aa: ASSRQREIGENEQF
v_call: TRBV6-6; cdr3_length: 11; j_call: TRBJ1-2; cdr3_aa: ASSYSQDYGYT
v_call: TRBV5-1; cdr3_length: 14; j_call: TRBJ2-3; cdr3_aa: ASSLLVAGSTDTQY
v_call: TRBV4-1; cdr3_length: 12; j_call: TRBJ2-7; cdr3_aa: ASSQGDRSYEQY
v_call: TRBV10-3; cdr3_length: 11; j_call: TRBJ1-5; cdr3_aa: AISPTPNQPQH
v_call: TRBV28; cdr3_length: 10; j_call: TRBJ1-6; cdr3_aa: ASSGGISPLH
v_call: TRBV27; cdr3_length: 12; j_call: TRBJ1-2; cdr3_aa: ASSPRQGNYGYT
v_call: TRBV11-2; cdr3_length: 13; j_call: TRBJ1-1; cdr3_aa: ASSLEWSMNTEAF
v_call: TRBV14; cdr3_length: 13; j_call: TRBJ2-3; cdr3_aa: ASSALAGISDTQY
v_call: TRBV5-1; cdr3_length: 12; j_call: TRBJ1-6; cdr3_aa: ASSSTAVNSPLH
v_call: TRBV4-2; cdr3_length: 12; j_call: TRBJ2-2; cdr3_aa: ASRGRDITGELF
v_call: TRBV29-1; cdr3_length: 14; j_call: TRBJ1-2; cdr3_aa: SARSGTGATNYGYT
v_call: TRBV7-9; cdr3_length: 12; j_call: TRBJ1-1; cdr3_aa: ASSLGGGSPEAF
v_call: TRBV10-1; cdr3_length: 12; j_call: TRBJ1-2; cdr3_aa: ASSTPTGSYGYT
v_call: TRBV7-8; cdr3_length: 12; j_call: TRBJ2-7; cdr3_aa: ASNDRGLTYEQY
v_call: TRBV6-1; cdr3_length: 13; j_call: TRBJ1-6; cdr3_aa: ASSEVGAGNSPLH
v_call: TRBV19; cdr3_length: 12; j_call: TRBJ1-5; cdr3_aa: ASSIDIRNQPQH
v_call: TRBV5-1; cdr3_length: 14; j_call: TRBJ2-3; cdr3_aa: ASSPGLAGGSDTQY
v_call: TRBV5-8; cdr3_length: 12; j_call: TRBJ1-5; cdr3_aa: ASSSRDSYQPQH